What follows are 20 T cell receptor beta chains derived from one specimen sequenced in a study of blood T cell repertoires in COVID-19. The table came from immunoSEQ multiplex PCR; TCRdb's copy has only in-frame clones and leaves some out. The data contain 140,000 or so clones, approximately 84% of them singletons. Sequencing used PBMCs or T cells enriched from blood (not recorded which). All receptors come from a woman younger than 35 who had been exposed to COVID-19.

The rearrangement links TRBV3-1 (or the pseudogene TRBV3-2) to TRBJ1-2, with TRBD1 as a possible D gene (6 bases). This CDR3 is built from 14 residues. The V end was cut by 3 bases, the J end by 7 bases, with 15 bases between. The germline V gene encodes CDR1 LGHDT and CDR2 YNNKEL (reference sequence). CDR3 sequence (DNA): TGTGCCAGCAGCCATATTTTGGGGGCGGTTGGCTACACCTTC. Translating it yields CASSHILGAVGYTF.

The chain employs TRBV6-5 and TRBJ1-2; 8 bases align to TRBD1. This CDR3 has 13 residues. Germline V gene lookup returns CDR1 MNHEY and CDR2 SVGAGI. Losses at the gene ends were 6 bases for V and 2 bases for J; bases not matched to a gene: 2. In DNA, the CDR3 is TGTGCCAGCAGCCGGGACAGGAACTATGGCTACACCTTC. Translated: CASSRDRNYGYTF.

CDR3 sequence: CASSLAWSTSGGTDTQYF. CDR3 DNA sequence: TGCGCCAGCAGCTTGGCCTGGTCGACTAGCGGAGGCACAGATACGCAGTATTTT. V gene TRBV5-1 combines with J gene TRBJ2-3; 9 bases align to TRBD2. Germline CDR1 SGHRS, CDR2 YFSETQ. The CDR3 sequence is 18 residues long. J was trimmed by 1 base and V by 0 bases; bases with no gene match: 9. The full variable domain, in which reference TRBV5-1 and TRBJ2-3 provide the parts outside the CDR3, is KAGVTQTPRYLIKTRGQQVTLSCSPISGHRSVSWYQQTPGQGLQFLFEYFSETQRNKGNFPGRFSGRQFSNSRSEMNVSTLELGDSALYLCASSLAWSTSGGTDTQYFGPGTRLTVL.

Here the CDR3 reads CASRGLAPGGFYEQYF. In DNA form, the CDR3 reads TGTGCCAGCAGGGGACTAGCACCCGGAGGATTCTACGAGCAGTACTTC. The rearrangement links TRBV28 to TRBJ2-7; 9 bases fit TRBD2. The CDR3 contains 16 residues. The trim removed 6 bases at V and 3 bases at J, leaving 12 bases unmatched. Germline CDR1 is MDHEN and CDR2 is SYDVKM.

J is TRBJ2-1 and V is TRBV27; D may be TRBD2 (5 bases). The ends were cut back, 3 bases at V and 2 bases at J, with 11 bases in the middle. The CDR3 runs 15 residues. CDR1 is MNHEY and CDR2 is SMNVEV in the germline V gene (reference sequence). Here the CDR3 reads CASSLGGPTYNEQFF. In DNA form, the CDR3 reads TGTGCCAGCAGTTTGGGCGGGCCTACCTACAATGAGCAGTTCTTC.

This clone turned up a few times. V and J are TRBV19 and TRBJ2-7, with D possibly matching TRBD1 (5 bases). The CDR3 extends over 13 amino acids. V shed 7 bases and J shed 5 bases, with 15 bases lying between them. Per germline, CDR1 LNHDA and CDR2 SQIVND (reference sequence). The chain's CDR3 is CASTAGLSNEQYF. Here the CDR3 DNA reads TGTGCCAGTACGGCAGGGTTGAGCAACGAGCAGTACTTC.

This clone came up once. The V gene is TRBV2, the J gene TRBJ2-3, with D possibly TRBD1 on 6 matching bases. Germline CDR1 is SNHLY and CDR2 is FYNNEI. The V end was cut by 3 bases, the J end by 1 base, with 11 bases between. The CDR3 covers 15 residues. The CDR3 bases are TGTGCCAGCAGTGATCAGGGGAAGGGCACAGATACGCAGTATTTT. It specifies CASSDQGKGTDTQYF.

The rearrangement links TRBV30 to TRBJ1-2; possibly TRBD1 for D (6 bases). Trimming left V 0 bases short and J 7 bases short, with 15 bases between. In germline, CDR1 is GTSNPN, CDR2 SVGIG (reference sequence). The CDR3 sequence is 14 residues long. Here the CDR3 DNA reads TGTGCCTGGAGTGTACGCGGGGGCGCGGGTGGCTACACCTTC. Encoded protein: CAWSVRGGAGGYTF.

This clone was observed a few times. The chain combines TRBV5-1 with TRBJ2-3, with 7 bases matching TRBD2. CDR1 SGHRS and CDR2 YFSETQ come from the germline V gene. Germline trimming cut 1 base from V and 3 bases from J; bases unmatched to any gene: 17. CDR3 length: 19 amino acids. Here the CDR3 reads CASSLIGLVGQGGTDTQYF. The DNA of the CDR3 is TGCGCCAGCAGCTTGATCGGACTAGTTGGTCAGGGAGGGACAGATACGCAGTATTTT.

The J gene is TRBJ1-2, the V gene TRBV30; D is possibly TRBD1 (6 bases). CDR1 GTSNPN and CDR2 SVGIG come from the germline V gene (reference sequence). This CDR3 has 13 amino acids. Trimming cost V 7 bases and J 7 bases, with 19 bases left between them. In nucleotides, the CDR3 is TGTGCCTACCGACAGGAAAGGAGAAGTGGCTACACCTTC. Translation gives CAYRQERRSGYTF.

CDR3 residues: CSASPGGLIEQFF. The CDR3 DNA follows: TGCAGTGCTAGTCCCGGGGGATTGATTGAGCAGTTCTTC. The chain joins TRBV20-1 to TRBJ2-1; possible D gene TRBD2, 6 bases. Trimming left V 3 bases short and J 9 bases short, with 15 bases between. Germline loops: CDR1 DFQATT, CDR2 SNEGSKA (reference sequence). The CDR3 is made up of 13 amino acids.

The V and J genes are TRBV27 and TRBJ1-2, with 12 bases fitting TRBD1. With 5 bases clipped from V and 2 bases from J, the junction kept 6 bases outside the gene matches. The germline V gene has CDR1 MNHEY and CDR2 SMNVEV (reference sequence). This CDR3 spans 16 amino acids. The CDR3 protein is CASSEGTGGWNYGYTF. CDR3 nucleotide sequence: TGTGCCAGCAGTGAAGGGACAGGGGGCTGGAACTATGGCTACACCTTC.

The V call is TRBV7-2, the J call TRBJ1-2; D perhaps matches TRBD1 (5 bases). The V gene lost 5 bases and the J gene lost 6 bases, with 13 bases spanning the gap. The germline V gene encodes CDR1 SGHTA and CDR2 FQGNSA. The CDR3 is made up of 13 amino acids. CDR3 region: CASSPRWGDGYTF. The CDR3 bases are TGTGCCAGCAGCCCCCGTTGGGGGGATGGCTACACCTTC. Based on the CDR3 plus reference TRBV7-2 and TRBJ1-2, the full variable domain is GAGVSQSPSNKVTEKGKDVELRCDPISGHTALYWYRQSLGQGLEFLIYFQGNSAPDKSGLPSDRFSAERTGGSVSTLTIQRTQQEDSAVYLCASSPRWGDGYTFGSGTRLTVV.

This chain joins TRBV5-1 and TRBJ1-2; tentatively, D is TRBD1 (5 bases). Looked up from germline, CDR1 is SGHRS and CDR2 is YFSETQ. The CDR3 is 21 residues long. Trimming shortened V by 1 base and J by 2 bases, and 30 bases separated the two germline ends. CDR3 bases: TGCGCCAGCAGCTTGAATAGTCCCTCGGACACAGTTCCTAGGAGAAACTATGGCTACACCTTC. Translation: CASSLNSPSDTVPRRNYGYTF.

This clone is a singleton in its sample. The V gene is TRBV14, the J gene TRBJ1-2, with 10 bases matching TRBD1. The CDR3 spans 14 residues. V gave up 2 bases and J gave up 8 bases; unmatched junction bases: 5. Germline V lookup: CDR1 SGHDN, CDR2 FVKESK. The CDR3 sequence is CASSQTGTGVGYTF. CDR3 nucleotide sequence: TGTGCCAGCAGCCAAACCGGGACAGGGGTCGGCTACACCTTC.

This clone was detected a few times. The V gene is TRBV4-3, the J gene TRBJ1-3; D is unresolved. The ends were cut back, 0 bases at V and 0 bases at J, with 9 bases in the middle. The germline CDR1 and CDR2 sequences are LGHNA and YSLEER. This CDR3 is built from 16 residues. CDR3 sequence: CASSQDHRFSGNTIYF. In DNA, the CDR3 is TGCGCCAGCAGCCAAGACCACAGATTCTCTGGAAACACCATATATTTT.

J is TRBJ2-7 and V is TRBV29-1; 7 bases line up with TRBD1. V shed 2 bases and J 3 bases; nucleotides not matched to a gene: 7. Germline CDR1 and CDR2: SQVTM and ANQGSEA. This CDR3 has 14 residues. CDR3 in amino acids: CSVERGQGGYEQYF. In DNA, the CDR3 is TGCAGCGTTGAAAGGGGGCAAGGGGGCTACGAGCAGTACTTC.

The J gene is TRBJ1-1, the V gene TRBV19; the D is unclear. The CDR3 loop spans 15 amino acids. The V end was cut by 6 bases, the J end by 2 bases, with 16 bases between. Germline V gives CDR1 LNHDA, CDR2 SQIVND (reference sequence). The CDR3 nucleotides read TGTGCCAGTAGAGTTGGCATATCGATAAACACTGAAGCTTTCTTT. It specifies CASRVGISINTEAFF.

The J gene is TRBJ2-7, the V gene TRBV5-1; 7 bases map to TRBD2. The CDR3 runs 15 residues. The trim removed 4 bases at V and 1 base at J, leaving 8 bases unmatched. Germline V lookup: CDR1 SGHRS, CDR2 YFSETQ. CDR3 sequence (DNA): TGCGCCAGCAGCCCGGGACGGGGGGAATCCTACGAGCAGTACTTC. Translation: CASSPGRGESYEQYF. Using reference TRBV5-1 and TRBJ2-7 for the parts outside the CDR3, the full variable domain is KAGVTQTPRYLIKTRGQQVTLSCSPISGHRSVSWYQQTPGQGLQFLFEYFSETQRNKGNFPGRFSGRQFSNSRSEMNVSTLELGDSALYLCASSPGRGESYEQYFGPGTRLTVT.

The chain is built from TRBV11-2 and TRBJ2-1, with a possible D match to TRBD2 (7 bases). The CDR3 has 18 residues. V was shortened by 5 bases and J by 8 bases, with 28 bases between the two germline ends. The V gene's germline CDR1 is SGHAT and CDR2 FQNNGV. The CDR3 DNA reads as TGTGCCAGCAGCCACCTCGGGGGGCGGGAGCATCGGCGGGATGAGCAGTTCTTC. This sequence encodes CASSHLGGREHRRDEQFF.